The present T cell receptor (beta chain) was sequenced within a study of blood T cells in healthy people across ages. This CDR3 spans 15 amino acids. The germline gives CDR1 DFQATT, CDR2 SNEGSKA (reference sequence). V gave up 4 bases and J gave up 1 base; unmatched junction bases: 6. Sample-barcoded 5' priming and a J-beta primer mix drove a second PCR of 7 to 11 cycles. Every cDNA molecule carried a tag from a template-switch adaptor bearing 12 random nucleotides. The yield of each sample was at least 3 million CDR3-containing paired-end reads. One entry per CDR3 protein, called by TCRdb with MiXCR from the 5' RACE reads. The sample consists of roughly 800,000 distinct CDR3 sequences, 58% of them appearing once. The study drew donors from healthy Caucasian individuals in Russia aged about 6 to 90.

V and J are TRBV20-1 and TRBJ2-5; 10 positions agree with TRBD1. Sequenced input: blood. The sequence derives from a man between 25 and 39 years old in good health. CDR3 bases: TGCAGTGCTACCTGGGACAGGGGCATCCAAGAGACCCAGTACTTC. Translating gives CSATWDRGIQETQYF.